Presented here are 27 T cell receptor beta chains from one specimen sequenced in a study of PD-L1 blockade in urothelial cancer. Data came from immunoSEQ multiplex PCR; TCRdb stores just in-frame clones and leaves some out. The sample holds tens of thousands of clones, around 85% seen once. This sample comprised PBMCs, obtained around atezolizumab (anti-PD-L1) treatment. The receptors were sampled from a man aged 50-60 years with urothelial cancer.

The chain employs TRBV19 and TRBJ1-5; no clear D gene. This CDR3 is built from 14 residues. CDR1 is LNHDA, CDR2 SQIVND, per germline (reference sequence). Trimming removed 1 base from V and 1 base from J, with 5 bases in between. CDR3 DNA sequence: TGTGCCAGTAGTATAGGGGCAAGCAATCAGCCCCAGCATTTT. Its translation: CASSIGASNQPQHF. The full variable domain, in which reference TRBV19 and TRBJ1-5 provide the parts outside the CDR3, is DGGITQSPKYLFRKEGQNVTLSCEQNLNHDAMYWYRQDPGQGLRLIYYSQIVNDFQKGDIAEGYSVSREKKESFPLTVTSAQKNPTAFYLCASSIGASNQPQHFGDGTRLSIL.

This clone has only a few counts. J is TRBJ1-2 and V is TRBV30; TRBD1 aligns across 7 bases. Germline V gives CDR1 GTSNPN, CDR2 SVGIG (reference sequence). V lost 0 bases to trimming and J lost 6 bases; unmatched junction nucleotides: 7. This CDR3 has 14 residues. This CDR3 is CAWSVVGGKDGYTF. The CDR3 bases are TGTGCCTGGAGTGTAGTAGGGGGCAAGGATGGCTACACCTTC.

J is TRBJ2-1 and V is TRBV2; no definite D call. CDR1 and CDR2 from the germline V gene are SNHLY and FYNNEI. CDR3 length: 11 amino acids. V lost 8 bases and J lost 9, with 11 bases in between. CDR3 amino acids: CASSNYAEQFF. The DNA for the CDR3 is TGTGCCAGCTCAAACTACGCTGAGCAGTTCTTC.

The rearrangement links TRBV29-1 to TRBJ1-2; TRBD1 matches at 8 bases. Losses at the gene ends were 3 bases for V and 8 bases for J; bases not matched to a gene: 5. Germline assignment: CDR1 SQVTM and CDR2 ANQGSEA. The CDR3 has 12 amino acids. The CDR3 nucleotides read TGCAGCGTTGACGCCGACAGGGGAGGCTACACCTTC. It yields the protein CSVDADRGGYTF.

This chain connects TRBV28 to TRBJ1-2, with TRBD1 matching over 12 bases. Unmatched junction bases numbered 16, after V lost 4 bases and J lost 4 bases. Germline CDR1 MDHEN, CDR2 SYDVKM. The CDR3 is made up of 19 amino acids. CDR3 in amino acids: CASSSPVPGQGAEGYGYTF. The CDR3 DNA reads TGTGCCAGCAGTTCCCCCGTTCCGGGACAGGGGGCAGAAGGCTATGGCTACACCTTC.

The J gene is TRBJ1-5, the V gene TRBV19, with 8 bases aligning to TRBD1. Germline-derived CDR1 and CDR2 are LNHDA and SQIVND (reference sequence). V lost 2 bases, J lost 1 base, and 10 bases stayed unmatched. CDR3 length: 18 amino acids. CDR3 region: CASSIKTGEDISNQPQHF. For the CDR3, the DNA is TGTGCCAGTAGTATAAAGACAGGGGAGGATATCAGCAATCAGCCCCAGCATTTT. Looking up the rest from reference TRBV19 and TRBJ1-5 gives the full variable domain: DGGITQSPKYLFRKEGQNVTLSCEQNLNHDAMYWYRQDPGQGLRLIYYSQIVNDFQKGDIAEGYSVSREKKESFPLTVTSAQKNPTAFYLCASSIKTGEDISNQPQHFGDGTRLSIL.

This clone was observed a single time. The chain uses TRBV25-1 and TRBJ2-4; 12 bases fit TRBD2. The junction had 6 bases not matched to a gene; V was cut back by 3 bases and J by 0 bases. Germline CDR1 and CDR2: MGHDK and SYGVNS. The CDR3 is made up of 18 amino acids. CDR3 sequence (DNA): TGTGCCAGCAGTGAGCCTAGCGGGAGGGCACGAGCCAAAAACATTCAGTACTTC. It translates to CASSEPSGRARAKNIQYF.

In its sample, this clone was seen a few times. V gene TRBV19 combines with J gene TRBJ1-6, with D hard to call. The CDR3 totals 15 residues. CDR1 LNHDA and CDR2 SQIVND come from the germline V gene (reference sequence). V dropped 5 bases and J dropped 0 bases, with 8 bases sitting between them. The CDR3 DNA follows: TGTGCCAGTAGTGACAAGAGCTCCTATAATTCACCCCTCCACTTT. Amino acid sequence: CASSDKSSYNSPLHF.

The chain employs TRBV6-5 and TRBJ2-7; TRBD2 agrees at 7 bases. J was trimmed by 2 bases and V by 6 bases; bases with no gene match: 7. This CDR3 comprises 14 residues. Germline CDR1 and CDR2: MNHEY and SVGAGI. CDR3 nucleotides: TGTGCCAGCAGGCGGGGGACTCCCACCTACGAGCAGTACTTC. This translates into CASRRGTPTYEQYF.

This rearrangement joins TRBV10-3 to TRBJ2-1, with a weak D call TRBD2 (5 bases). Germline CDR1 ENHRY, CDR2 SYGVKD. Trimming shortened V by 8 bases and J by 5 bases, and 7 bases separated the two germline ends. This CDR3 has 11 residues. The CDR3 sequence is CAIRDNNEQFF. The CDR3 bases are TGTGCCATCCGGGATAACAATGAGCAGTTCTTC.

The chain has TRBV6-6 and TRBJ2-3, with D perhaps matching TRBD2 (5 bases). CDR1 is MNHNY, CDR2 SVGAGI, per germline (reference sequence). Trimming took 10 bases from V and 1 from J, leaving 6 bases between them. CDR3 size: 11 residues. The CDR3 reads CATSRTDTQYF. The CDR3 DNA follows: TGTGCCACTAGCCGCACAGATACGCAGTATTTT.

The chain combines TRBV7-9 with TRBJ1-1; tentatively, D is TRBD1 (5 bases). Germline loops: CDR1 SEHNR, CDR2 FQNEAQ (reference sequence). The CDR3 sequence is 16 residues long. The V and J ends lost 3 bases and 11 bases respectively, with 25 bases between them. The CDR3 loop is CASSFPRDYGPPRAFF. In DNA, the CDR3 is TGTGCCAGCAGCTTCCCCCGGGACTATGGACCCCCTCGGGCTTTCTTT.

The gene calls are TRBV15 and TRBJ2-2; 11 bases agree with TRBD2. The length of the CDR3 is 15 residues. CDR1 is LNHNV, CDR2 YYDKDF, per germline (reference sequence). V gave up 5 bases and J gave up 5 bases; unmatched junction bases: 4. The CDR3 spells CATSGRTSGTGELFF. For the CDR3, the DNA is TGTGCCACCAGCGGCAGGACTAGCGGGACCGGGGAGCTGTTTTTT.

This rearrangement joins TRBV7-9 to TRBJ1-1; D call uncertain. The CDR3 is 14 amino acids. The germline gives CDR1 SEHNR, CDR2 FQNEAQ (reference sequence). V lost 3 bases to trimming and J lost 2 bases, with 10 bases between them. As DNA, the CDR3 is TGTGCCAGCAGCTTTGGCGGAGTTAACACTGAAGCTTTCTTT. Protein product: CASSFGGVNTEAFF.

This clone has only one observation. This chain connects TRBV6-5 to TRBJ2-7; no clear D gene. The germline V gene encodes CDR1 MNHEY and CDR2 SVGAGI. V lost 6 bases, J lost 3 bases, and 18 bases lay in between. The CDR3 has 15 amino acids. The CDR3 nucleotides read TGTGCCAGCAGCATCAGTGGCAGTACCATCTACGAGCAGTACTTC. Its translation is CASSISGSTIYEQYF.

The rearrangement links TRBV5-4 to TRBJ2-3; 8 bases align to TRBD2. CDR1 and CDR2 from the germline V gene are SGHNT and YYREEE (reference sequence). Trimming at V came to 0 bases and at J to 2 bases, leaving 8 bases not matched to a gene. This CDR3 spans 17 amino acids. CDR3 loop: CASSLGAGGSSTDTQYF. The CDR3 region has the DNA TGTGCCAGCAGCTTGGGGGCGGGAGGCTCGTCCACAGATACGCAGTATTTT.

The rearrangement joins TRBV9 to TRBJ2-4; D is possibly TRBD2 (7 bases). Germline loops: CDR1 SGDLS, CDR2 YYNGEE. Trimming took 4 bases from V and 3 from J, leaving 17 bases between them. The CDR3 extends over 16 amino acids. The CDR3 DNA reads TGTGCCAGCAGCCCTCTGAGGGGGGGCCTCAAAAACATTCAGTACTTC. This sequence encodes CASSPLRGGLKNIQYF.

The chain combines TRBV6-5 with TRBJ2-2, with 7 bases that match TRBD2. J gave up 7 bases and V 0 bases, and 8 bases lay outside the gene matches. This CDR3 has 16 residues. From germline, CDR1 is MNHEY and CDR2 SVGAGI. CDR3 sequence (DNA): TGTGCCAGCAGTTACTCAGGACTAGAGGACCGCGGGGAGCTGTTTTTT. Amino acid sequence: CASSYSGLEDRGELFF.

The chain is built from TRBV9 and TRBJ1-4, with D hard to call. The CDR3 has 14 amino acids. Trimming shortened V by 2 bases and J by 7 bases, and 12 bases separated the two germline ends. The germline CDR1 and CDR2 sequences are SGDLS and YYNGEE. The CDR3 region is CASSVQPEGEKLFF. The CDR3 nucleotides read TGTGCCAGCAGCGTCCAGCCCGAGGGTGAAAAACTGTTTTTT.

The gene calls are TRBV20-1 and TRBJ2-1; weak D call: TRBD1 (6 bases). The CDR3 extends over 11 amino acids. CDR1 and CDR2 from the germline V gene are DFQATT and SNEGSKA (reference sequence). V was trimmed by 1 base and J by 9 bases, leaving 7 bases between them. CDR3 nucleotides: TGCAGTGCTAGAGTACAGGGTGAGCAGTTCTTC. Translating it yields CSARVQGEQFF.

The genes are TRBV11-2 and TRBJ2-1; no firm D call. V lost 5 bases and J 9 bases, leaving 17 bases between the germline ends. Looked up from germline, CDR1 is SGHAT and CDR2 is FQNNGV. This CDR3 is built from 14 residues. CDR3 coding DNA: TGTGCCAGCAGCCCTAAACCCACAGAGACTGAGCAGTTCTTC. Its translation: CASSPKPTETEQFF. Complete variable domain (other parts from reference TRBV11-2 and TRBJ2-1): EAGVAQSPRYKIIEKRQSVAFWCNPISGHATLYWYQQILGQGPKLLIQFQNNGVVDDSQLPKDRFSAERLKGVDSTLKIQPAKLEDSAVYLCASSPKPTETEQFFGPGTRLTVL.

V gene TRBV27 combines with J gene TRBJ2-5, with TRBD1 matching 11 bases. Germline assignment: CDR1 MNHEY and CDR2 SMNVEV (reference sequence). V was pared by 5 bases and J by 5 bases, with 4 bases of the junction left unmatched. The CDR3 contains 14 residues. The CDR3 loop reads CASSPGTGGETQYF. CDR3 nucleotide sequence: TGTGCCAGCAGTCCGGGGACAGGGGGGGAGACCCAGTACTTC.

The chain links TRBV15 to TRBJ2-7, with TRBD1 identical over 8 bases. The CDR3 length is 15 residues. With 4 bases clipped from V and 6 bases from J, the junction kept 11 bases outside the gene matches. CDR1 LNHNV and CDR2 YYDKDF come from the germline V gene (reference sequence). CDR3 in DNA: TGTGCCACCAGCATTTACCGGACAGGGCGAGGCGAGCAGTACTTC. Translating it yields CATSIYRTGRGEQYF. Full variable domain (rest looked up from reference TRBV15 and TRBJ2-7): DAMVIQNPRYQVTQFGKPVTLSCSQTLNHNVMYWYQQKSSQAPKLLFHYYDKDFNNEADTPDNFQSRRPNTSFCFLDIRSPGLGDTAMYLCATSIYRTGRGEQYFGPGTRLTVT.

The rearrangement uses TRBV12-5 and TRBJ1-5; D unresolved. Germline CDR1 reads LGHNT; CDR2 reads FRNRAP. V lost 4 bases and J lost 15, with 10 bases in between. The CDR3 is 10 residues long. CDR3: CASGSPVAHF. The CDR3 DNA reads as TGTGCTAGTGGTTCGCCGGTTGCGCATTTT.

The rearrangement uses TRBV19 and TRBJ2-1; D is perhaps TRBD1 (6 bases). The germline V gene has CDR1 LNHDA and CDR2 SQIVND (reference sequence). V gave up 7 bases and J gave up 10 bases, with 11 bases separating them. There are 11 residues in the CDR3. The CDR3 sequence: CASKNREEQFF. The CDR3 region has the DNA TGTGCCAGTAAGAACAGGGAAGAGCAGTTCTTC.

This clone has a handful of counts. The rearrangement joins TRBV15 to TRBJ2-2; weak D call: TRBD2 (6 bases). Germline V gene sequence: CDR1 LNHNV, CDR2 YYDKDF (reference sequence). V was pared by 4 bases and J by 7 bases, with 13 bases between. The CDR3 has 14 residues. CDR3 nucleotide sequence: TGTGCCACCAGCACCCGGACTACAGGCGGGGAGCTGTTTTTT. This translates into CATSTRTTGGELFF.

In this sample, this clone turned up once. This chain uses TRBV5-1 with TRBJ1-6; D is unresolved. This CDR3 has 15 amino acids. Germline values: CDR1 SGHRS, CDR2 YFSETQ. The V end lost 0 bases, the J end lost 3 bases, and 7 bases lay between the germline ends. CDR3 loop: CASSLARGYNSPLHF. The CDR3 DNA is TGCGCCAGCAGCTTGGCCCGGGGCTATAATTCACCCCTCCACTTT.